This T cell receptor (beta chain) comes out of a study of shared clonotypes between healthy human individuals. Libraries were prepared by immunoSEQ multiplex PCR; TCRdb keeps only in-frame clonotypes and omits some of them. The sample consists of about 820,000 clones, around 93% of them appearing once. CD45RO-negative, CCR7-selected cells formed the naive CD8 fraction, which excluded terminally differentiated effector memory CD45RA+ cells. The V end lost 4 bases, the J end lost 0 bases, and 16 bases lay between the germline ends. The CDR3 sequence is 16 residues long. CDR1 and CDR2 (germline): MGHRA, YSYEKL.

The genes are TRBV4-1 and TRBJ2-7, with TRBD2 as a possible D gene (6 bases). The clonotype comes from a man aged 25-45 years in good health. The specimen was naive CD8+ T cells sorted from blood. The CDR3 nucleotides are TGCGCCAGCAGCCCTCTCCTTAGCGGCCGCTCCTACGAGCAGTACTTC. Residues: CASSPLLSGRSYEQYF.